A selection of T cell receptor beta chains follows, all from one sample in a study of T cell clonotyping in hematopoietic cell transplantation. TCRdb keeps only in-frame clones here, not all; method: immunoSEQ multiplex PCR. Here the sample spans around 21,000 clones, about 80% being singletons. Sample: peripheral blood mononuclear cells, taken before stem cell transplant. These receptors were obtained from a man in his 60s with acute myeloid leukemia. Some clones in this sample may be carry-over from other donors' samples. Each CDR3 is given with its conserved first and last residue. A D gene is named only where the DNA matches it firmly. Clone size is stated in some rows and not others, as once, few, many or a class when expanded.

NA	TRBJ1-1	NA	TRBV30	CAWSEEGFKAFF	TGTGCCTGGAGTGAAGAGGGCTTCAAAGCTTTCTTT
NA	TRBJ2-7	NA	TRBV7-2	CASSSNPGPLYEQYF	TGTGCCAGCAGCTCCAATCCGGGACCCTTGTACGAGCAGTACTTC
NA	TRBJ1-1	NA	TRBV21-1	CASPSRDYGENTEAFF	TGTGCCAGCCCCTCCAGGGACTACGGGGAGAACACTGAAGCTTTCTTT
NA	TRBJ1-2	NA	TRBV29-1	CSGKIGVYGYTF	TGCAGCGGAAAGATCGGGGTCTATGGCTACACCTTC
NA	TRBJ1-5	TRBD1	TRBV30	CAWAGGRNQPQHF	TGTGCCTGGGCAGGGGGCAGAAATCAGCCCCAGCATTTT
NA	TRBJ1-4	NA	TRBV27	CASTAIGEGNEKLFF	TGTGCCAGCACCGCTATTGGGGAGGGTAATGAAAAACTGTTTTTT
NA	TRBJ1-5	NA	TRBV6-6	CASLHPDKLNQPQHF	TGTGCCAGCCTCCACCCCGACAAGCTTAATCAGCCCCAGCATTTT
NA	TRBJ1-5	TRBD1	TRBV15	CATSSGPGTGEAQPQHF	TGTGCCACCAGCAGCGGACCCGGGACAGGGGAGGCTCAGCCCCAGCATTTT
NA	TRBJ2-2	NA	TRBV27	CASSDRAAGELFF	TGTGCCAGCAGTGATCGAGCGGCCGGGGAGCTGTTTTTT
once	TRBJ2-7	NA	TRBV6-5	CASSYSASLNEQYF	TGTGCCAGCAGTTACTCCGCCAGCCTTAACGAGCAGTACTTC
few	TRBJ2-7	NA	TRBV6-6	CASTTGYEQYF	TGTGCCAGCACGACGGGGTACGAGCAGTACTTC
NA	TRBJ2-7	NA	TRBV28	CASSLLGIREQYF	TGTGCCAGCAGTCTGCTAGGTATTCGCGAGCAGTACTTC
NA	TRBJ2-7	NA	TRBV30	CAWSGGLDEQYF	TGTGCCTGGTCCGGGGGCCTCGACGAGCAGTACTTC
NA	TRBJ2-1	NA	TRBV7-9	CASSRGEGASYNEQFF	TGTGCCAGCAGCCGAGGGGAGGGGGCCTCCTACAATGAGCAGTTCTTC
NA	TRBJ2-2	NA	TRBV4-3	CASSQETQANTGELFF	TGCGCCAGCAGCCAAGAAACACAGGCGAACACCGGGGAGCTGTTTTTT
NA	TRBJ1-1	NA	TRBV5-1	CASSLEHTEAFF	TGCGCCAGCAGCTTGGAACACACTGAAGCTTTCTTT
NA	TRBJ1-3	NA	TRBV7-3	CASSSTHGNTIYF	TGTGCCAGCAGCTCTACCCATGGAAACACCATATATTTT
NA	TRBJ1-3	NA	TRBV6-5	CASSYSGVVNTIYF	TGTGCCAGCAGTTACTCCGGGGTTGTAAACACCATATATTTT
NA	TRBJ1-1	NA	TRBV19	CASSIDFFGSDTEAFF	TGTGCCAGTAGTATAGATTTCTTTGGGTCGGACACTGAAGCTTTCTTT
medium-sized	TRBJ2-1	NA	TRBV7-3	CASSYGNNEQFF	TGTGCCAGCAGCTACGGTAACAATGAGCAGTTCTTC
once	TRBJ1-2	NA	TRBV6-1	CASSEQGKYGYTF	TGTGCCAGCAGTGAACAGGGGAAGTATGGCTACACCTTC
NA	TRBJ1-1	NA	TRBV5-1	CASSLMIGFAEAFF	TGCGCCAGCAGCTTGATGATAGGGTTCGCTGAAGCTTTCTTT
NA	TRBJ2-7	TRBD1	TRBV12-5	CASGPGQGRSYEQYF	TGTGCTAGTGGCCCGGGACAGGGGAGGTCCTACGAGCAGTACTTC
NA	TRBJ2-5	TRBD2	TRBV6-6	CATSGVQETQYF	TGTGCCACCAGCGGGGTCCAAGAGACCCAGTACTTC
NA	TRBJ1-1	TRBD1	TRBV7-2	CASSPGQGAVTEAFF	TGTGCCAGCAGCCCAGGACAGGGCGCAGTCACTGAAGCTTTCTTT
NA	TRBJ1-3	NA	TRBV5-6	CASSLGTGNTIYF	TGTGCCAGCAGTTTAGGGACTGGAAACACCATATATTTT